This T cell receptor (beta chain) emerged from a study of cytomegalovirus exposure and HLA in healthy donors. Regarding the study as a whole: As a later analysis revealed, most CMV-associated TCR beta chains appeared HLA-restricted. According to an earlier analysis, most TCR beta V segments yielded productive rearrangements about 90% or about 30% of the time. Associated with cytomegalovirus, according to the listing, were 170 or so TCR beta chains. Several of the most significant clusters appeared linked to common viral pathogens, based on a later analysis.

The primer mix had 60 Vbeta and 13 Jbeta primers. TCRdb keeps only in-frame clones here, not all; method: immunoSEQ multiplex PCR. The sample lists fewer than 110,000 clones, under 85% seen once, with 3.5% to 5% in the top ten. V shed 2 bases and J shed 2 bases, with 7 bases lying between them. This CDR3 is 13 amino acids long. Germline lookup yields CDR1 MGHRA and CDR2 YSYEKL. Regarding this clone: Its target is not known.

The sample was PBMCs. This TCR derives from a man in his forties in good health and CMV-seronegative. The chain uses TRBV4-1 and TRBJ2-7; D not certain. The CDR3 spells CASSQTTAYEQYF. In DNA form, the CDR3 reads TGCGCCAGCAGCCAAACTACCGCCTACGAGCAGTACTTC.